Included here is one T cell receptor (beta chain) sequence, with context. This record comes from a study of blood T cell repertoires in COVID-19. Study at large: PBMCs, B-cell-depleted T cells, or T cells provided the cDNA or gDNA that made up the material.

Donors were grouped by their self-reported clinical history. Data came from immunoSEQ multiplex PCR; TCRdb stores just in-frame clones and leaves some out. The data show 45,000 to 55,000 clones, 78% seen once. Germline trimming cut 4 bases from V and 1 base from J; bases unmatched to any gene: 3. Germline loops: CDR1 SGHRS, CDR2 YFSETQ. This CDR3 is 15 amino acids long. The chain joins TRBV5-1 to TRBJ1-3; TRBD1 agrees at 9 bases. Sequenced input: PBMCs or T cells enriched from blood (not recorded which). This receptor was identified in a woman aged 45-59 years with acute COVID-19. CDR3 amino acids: CASSADRGSGNTIYF. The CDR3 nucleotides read TGCGCCAGCAGCGCCGACAGGGGGTCTGGAAACACCATATATTTT.